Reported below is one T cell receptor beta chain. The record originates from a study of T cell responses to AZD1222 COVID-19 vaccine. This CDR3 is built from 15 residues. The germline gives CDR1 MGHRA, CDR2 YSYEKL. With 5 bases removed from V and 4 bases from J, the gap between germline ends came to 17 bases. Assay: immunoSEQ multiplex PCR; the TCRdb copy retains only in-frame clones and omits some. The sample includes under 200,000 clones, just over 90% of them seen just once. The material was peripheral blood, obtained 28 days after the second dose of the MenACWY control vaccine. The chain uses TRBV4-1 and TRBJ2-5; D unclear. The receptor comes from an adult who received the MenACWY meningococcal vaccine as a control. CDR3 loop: CASSTPTPTLETQYF. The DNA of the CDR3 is TGCGCCAGCAGCACCCCGACCCCGACCCTAGAGACCCAGTACTTC.